This TCR beta chain derives from a study of blood T cell repertoires in COVID-19. For the study at large: Collection of acute and convalescent COVID-19 samples took place in the United States, Italy and Spain.

In the authors' workflow: From reference gene primer amplification, estimates of nucleated cell counts were derived. Here immunoSEQ multiplex PCR was the method, and the copy in TCRdb shows in-frame clones only, minus some. That table supplies the V and J calls and clone size; D and trimming were determined from the DNA. The sample lists over 200,000 clones, about nine tenths occurring once. The length of the CDR3 is 11 residues. From germline, CDR1 is MNHEY and CDR2 SVGAGI. V gave up 8 bases and J gave up 2 bases, with 6 bases separating them. Material for sequencing was peripheral blood. This chain links TRBV6-5 with TRBJ1-1, with unresolved D. The sequence was collected from a man in his sixties who had recovered from COVID-19. The CDR3 sequence: CASLLNTEAFF. CDR3 nucleotide sequence: TGTGCCAGCCTTTTAAACACTGAAGCTTTCTTT.